The 10 T cell receptor beta chains below come from one sample, sequenced in a study of molecular identifiers for immune sequencing clone quantification. TCRdb used MiXCR to reprocess the PCR reads, holding one entry per CDR3 protein. The table shows around 94,000 distinct CDR3 sequences, with about a third occurring only once. Sequencing used naive CD8+ T cells from blood, with Jurkat cell RNA spiked in. As for subset: FACS-sorted CD8+CD4-CCR7+CD45RA+ naive T cells. Receptors originate from a human donor in good health. Some libraries in this study had Jurkat cell RNA spiked in.

This clonotype came up a few times. The chain recombines TRBV6-6 with TRBJ1-1, with no clear D. The length of the CDR3 is 15 residues. With 2 bases removed from V and 1 base from J, the gap between germline ends came to 11 bases. CDR1 and CDR2 (germline): MNHNY, SVGAGI (reference sequence). The CDR3 DNA reads TGTGCCAGCAGTTACGCCCGGACCGAGAACACTGAAGCTTTCTTT. It codes for CASSYARTENTEAFF.

Comment on this clonotype: A much larger clone is a single base away; this may be a read error. The J gene is TRBJ2-3, the V gene TRBV20-1; D gene ambiguous. Germline V gene lookup returns CDR1 DFQATT and CDR2 SNEGSKA (reference sequence). This CDR3 has 12 amino acids. The CDR3 protein is CSARDLTDTQNF. The CDR3 DNA reads as TGCAGTGCTAGAGATCTCACAGATACGCAGAATTTT.

A remark on this clonotype: A read error may be the cause here, since a much bigger clone is one base away. This chain connects TRBV28 to TRBJ2-5; D remains ambiguous. From germline, CDR1 is MDHEN and CDR2 SYDVKM. The CDR3 runs 15 residues. Trimming took 5 bases from V and 1 from J, leaving 14 bases between them. The CDR3 bases are TGTGCCAGCAGTATTCTGGCGTACGTCCAAGAGACCCAGTACTTC. Translation gives CASSILAYVQETQYF. Variable domain in full (rest from reference TRBV28 and TRBJ2-5): DVKVTQSSRYLVKRTGEKVFLECVQDMDHENMFWYRQDPGLGLRLIYFSYDVKMKEKGDIPEGYSVSREKKERFSLILESASTNQTSMYLCASSILAYVQETQYFGPGTRLLVL.

This clonotype was counted only a few times. This may stem from a read error, because a much larger clone lies one nucleotide away. V usage is TRBV28 and J usage is TRBJ1-5; D not certain. In germline, CDR1 is MDHEN, CDR2 SYDVKM. This CDR3 is built from 16 residues. In DNA, the CDR3 is TGTGCCAGCAGGTCCGTTCCGGGTTATAGCAATCGGCCCCAGCATTTT. This translates into CASRSVPGYSNRPQHF.

Only a few counts were recorded for this clonotype. V and J are TRBV28 and TRBJ2-3; 10 bases line up with TRBD2. Germline V gene data show CDR1 as MDHEN and CDR2 as SYDVKM. This CDR3 has 19 amino acids. With 4 bases clipped from V and 2 bases from J, the junction kept 15 bases outside the gene matches. The CDR3 sequence: CASSSNIWTSGDYTDTQYF. The CDR3 DNA follows: TGTGCCAGCAGTTCTAATATTTGGACTAGCGGAGATTACACAGATACGCAGTATTTT. Together with reference TRBV28 and TRBJ2-3, the CDR3 gives the full variable domain: DVKVTQSSRYLVKRTGEKVFLECVQDMDHENMFWYRQDPGLGLRLIYFSYDVKMKEKGDIPEGYSVSREKKERFSLILESASTNQTSMYLCASSSNIWTSGDYTDTQYFGPGTRLTVL.

This clonotype was counted between two and nine times. The chain couples TRBV7-9 to TRBJ2-1; tentative D call: TRBD2 (5 bases). Germline CDR1 reads SEHNR; CDR2 reads FQNEAQ (reference sequence). This CDR3 has 16 residues. Trimming took 3 bases from V and 8 from J, leaving 20 bases between them. CDR3 DNA sequence: TGTGCCAGCAGCTTCGATTTTGTGCTAGCACCGGATGAGCAGTTCTTC. Its protein product is CASSFDFVLAPDEQFF.

This clonotype has just a few counts. This chain joins TRBV11-2 and TRBJ2-1; D is ambiguous. V gave up 3 bases and J gave up 5 bases, with 11 bases separating them. The CDR3 has 14 amino acids. Looked up from germline, CDR1 is SGHAT and CDR2 is FQNNGV. The CDR3: CASSFYSRDNEQFF. The CDR3 DNA reads TGTGCCAGCAGCTTTTATAGCCGGGACAATGAGCAGTTCTTC.

The chain joins TRBV10-3 to TRBJ2-3; D is unclear. Germline V lookup: CDR1 ENHRY, CDR2 SYGVKD. This CDR3 region has 12 residues. V lost 10 bases to trimming and J lost 12 bases, with 20 bases between them. The CDR3 sequence: CANRSSTETQYF. CDR3 coding DNA: TGTGCCAACCGTAGTAGCACAGAAACACAGTATTTT.

For this clonotype: This clone may be a read error of a much larger clone one base away. The chain joins TRBV12-3 or TRBV12-4 to TRBJ2-5, with D perhaps matching TRBD1 or TRBD2 (5 bases each). The CDR3 length is 19 residues. The DNA of the CDR3 is TGTGCCAGCAGTTTAAAGTGGAGGACAAGTACTCAGAGACAAGAGACCCTGTACTTC. Its protein is CASSLKWRTSTQRQETLYF.

A remark on this clonotype: A much bigger clone sits one base away, suggesting this may be a read error. The chain is built from TRBV12-3 or TRBV12-4 and TRBJ2-5, with a possible D match to TRBD2 (6 bases). The CDR3 is 14 residues long. With 6 bases removed from V and 5 bases from J, the gap between germline ends came to 16 bases. CDR3 region: CASSRPGGRETQYF. CDR3 sequence (DNA): TGTGCCAGCAGCCGGCCCGGGGGTCGGGAGACCCAGTACTTC.